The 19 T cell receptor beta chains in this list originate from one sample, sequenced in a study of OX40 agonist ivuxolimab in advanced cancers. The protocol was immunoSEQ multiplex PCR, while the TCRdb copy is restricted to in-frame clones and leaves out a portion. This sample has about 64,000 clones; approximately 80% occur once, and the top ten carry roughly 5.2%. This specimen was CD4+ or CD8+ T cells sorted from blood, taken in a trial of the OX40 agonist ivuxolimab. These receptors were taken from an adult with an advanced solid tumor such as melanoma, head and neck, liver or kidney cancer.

CDR3 sequence (DNA): TGTGCCAGTAGTTCCGTGGGGGTTCAGCCCCAGCATTTT. This translates into CASSSVGVQPQHF. The chain uses TRBV19 and TRBJ1-5, with D maybe TRBD1 (5 bases). Per the germline V gene, CDR1 is LNHDA and CDR2 is SQIVND (reference sequence). The CDR3 runs 13 residues. Trimming took off 5 bases at V and 6 bases at J, with 11 bases between the two ends.

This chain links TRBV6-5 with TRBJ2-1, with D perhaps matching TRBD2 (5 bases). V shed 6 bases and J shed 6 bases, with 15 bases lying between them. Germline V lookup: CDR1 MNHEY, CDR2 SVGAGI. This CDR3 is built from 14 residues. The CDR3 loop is CASSRGLSRNEQFF. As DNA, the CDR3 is TGTGCCAGCAGCCGTGGACTTAGCCGCAATGAGCAGTTCTTC.

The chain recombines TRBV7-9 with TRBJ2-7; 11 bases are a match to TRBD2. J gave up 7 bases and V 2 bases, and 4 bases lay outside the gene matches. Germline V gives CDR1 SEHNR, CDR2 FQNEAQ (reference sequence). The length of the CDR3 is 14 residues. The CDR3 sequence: CASSLSLAGGEQYF. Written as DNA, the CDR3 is TGTGCCAGCAGCTTAAGTCTAGCGGGAGGAGAGCAGTACTTC.

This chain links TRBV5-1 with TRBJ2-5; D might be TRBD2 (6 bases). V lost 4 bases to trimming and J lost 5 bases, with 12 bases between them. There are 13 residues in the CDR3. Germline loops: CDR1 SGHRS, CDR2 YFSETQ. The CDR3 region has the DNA TGCGCCAGCAGCCCGGCCGGGGGTGAGACCCAGTACTTC. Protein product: CASSPAGGETQYF.

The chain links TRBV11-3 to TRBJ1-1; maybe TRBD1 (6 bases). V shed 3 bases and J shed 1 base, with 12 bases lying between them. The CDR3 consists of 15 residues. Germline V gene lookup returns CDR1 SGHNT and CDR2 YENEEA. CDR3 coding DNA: TGTGCCAGCAGCTTTCCGGGACACTCGAACACTGAAGCTTTCTTT. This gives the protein CASSFPGHSNTEAFF.

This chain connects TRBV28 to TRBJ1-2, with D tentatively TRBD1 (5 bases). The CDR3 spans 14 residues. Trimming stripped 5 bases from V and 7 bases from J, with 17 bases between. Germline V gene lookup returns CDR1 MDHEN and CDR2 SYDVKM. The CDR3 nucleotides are TGTGCCAGCAGTCCCCATGGGGGAGGCGGTGGCTACACCTTC. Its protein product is CASSPHGGGGGYTF.

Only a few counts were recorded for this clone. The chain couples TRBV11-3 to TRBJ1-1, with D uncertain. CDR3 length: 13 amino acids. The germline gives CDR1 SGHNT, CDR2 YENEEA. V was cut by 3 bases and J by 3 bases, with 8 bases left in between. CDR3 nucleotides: TGTGCCAGCAGCTTTTCAGACTACACTGAAGCTTTCTTT. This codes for CASSFSDYTEAFF.

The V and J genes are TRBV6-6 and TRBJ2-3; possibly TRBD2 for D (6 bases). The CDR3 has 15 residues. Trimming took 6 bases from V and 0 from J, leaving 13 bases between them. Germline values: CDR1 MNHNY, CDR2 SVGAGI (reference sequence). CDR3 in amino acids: CASSILAPSTDTQYF. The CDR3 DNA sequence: TGTGCCAGCAGCATCCTAGCGCCCAGCACAGATACGCAGTATTTT.

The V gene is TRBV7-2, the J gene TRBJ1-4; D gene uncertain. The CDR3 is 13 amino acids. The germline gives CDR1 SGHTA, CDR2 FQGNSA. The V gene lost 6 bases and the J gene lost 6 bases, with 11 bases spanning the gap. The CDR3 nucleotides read TGTGCCAGCAGACGCATTGGGGATGAAAAACTGTTTTTT. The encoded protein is CASRRIGDEKLFF.

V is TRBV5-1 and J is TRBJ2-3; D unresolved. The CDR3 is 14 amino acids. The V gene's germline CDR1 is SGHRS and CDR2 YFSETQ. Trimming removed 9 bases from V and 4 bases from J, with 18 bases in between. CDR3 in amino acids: CATTTLNPADTQYF. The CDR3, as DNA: TGCGCCACCACGACCTTAAATCCCGCAGATACGCAGTATTTT.

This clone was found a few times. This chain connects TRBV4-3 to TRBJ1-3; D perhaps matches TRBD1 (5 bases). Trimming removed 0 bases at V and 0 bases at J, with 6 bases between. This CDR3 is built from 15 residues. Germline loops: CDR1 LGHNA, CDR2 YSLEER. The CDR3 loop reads CASSQETVSGNTIYF. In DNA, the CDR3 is TGCGCCAGCAGCCAAGAGACAGTCTCTGGAAACACCATATATTTT.

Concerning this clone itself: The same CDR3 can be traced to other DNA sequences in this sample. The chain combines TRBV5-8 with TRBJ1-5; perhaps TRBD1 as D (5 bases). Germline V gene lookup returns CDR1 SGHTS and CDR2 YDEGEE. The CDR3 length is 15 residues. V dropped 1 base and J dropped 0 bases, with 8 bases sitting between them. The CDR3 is CASSLQGYSNQPQHF. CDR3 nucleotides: TGTGCCAGCAGCTTGCAGGGCTATAGCAATCAGCCCCAGCATTTT.

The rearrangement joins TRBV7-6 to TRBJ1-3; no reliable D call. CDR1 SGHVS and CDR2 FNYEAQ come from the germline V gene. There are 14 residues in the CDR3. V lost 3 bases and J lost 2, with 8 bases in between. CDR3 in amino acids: CASSFSATGNTIYF. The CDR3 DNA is TGTGCCAGCAGCTTTTCCGCGACTGGAAACACCATATATTTT.

Here the CDR3 DNA reads TGTGCCAGCAGCGCCGGGACAGGGGCGGATACGCAGTATTTT. Residues: CASSAGTGADTQYF. The chain carries TRBV6-4 and TRBJ2-3; 10 positions agree with TRBD1. The CDR3 contains 14 residues. From germline, CDR1 is MRHNA and CDR2 SNTAGT. Trimming removed 6 bases from V and 6 bases from J; junction bases left unmatched: 6.

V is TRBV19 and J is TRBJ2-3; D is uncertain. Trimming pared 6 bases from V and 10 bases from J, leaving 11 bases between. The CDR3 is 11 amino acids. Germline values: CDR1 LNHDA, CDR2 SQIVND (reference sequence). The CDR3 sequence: CASSYGPSQYF. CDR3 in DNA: TGTGCCAGTAGCTATGGACCATCGCAGTATTTT.

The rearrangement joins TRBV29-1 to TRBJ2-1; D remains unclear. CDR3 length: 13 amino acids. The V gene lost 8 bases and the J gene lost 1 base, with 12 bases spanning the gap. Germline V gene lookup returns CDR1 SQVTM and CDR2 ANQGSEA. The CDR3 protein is CSIRSGSYNEQFF. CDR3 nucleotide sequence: TGCAGCATCAGATCAGGTTCCTACAATGAGCAGTTCTTC.

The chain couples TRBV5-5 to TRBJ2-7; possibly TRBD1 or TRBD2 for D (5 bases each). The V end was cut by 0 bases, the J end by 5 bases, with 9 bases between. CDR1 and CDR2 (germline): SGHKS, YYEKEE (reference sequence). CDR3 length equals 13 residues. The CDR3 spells CASSLGGYNEQYF. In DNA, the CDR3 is TGTGCCAGCAGCTTGGGGGGGTATAACGAGCAGTACTTC.

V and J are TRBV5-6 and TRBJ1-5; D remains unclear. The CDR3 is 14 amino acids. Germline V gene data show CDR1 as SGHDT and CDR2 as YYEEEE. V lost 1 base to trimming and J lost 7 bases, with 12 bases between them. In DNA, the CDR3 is TGTGCCAGCAGCTTGAACGGGGTGCGACAGCCCCAGCATTTT. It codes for CASSLNGVRQPQHF.

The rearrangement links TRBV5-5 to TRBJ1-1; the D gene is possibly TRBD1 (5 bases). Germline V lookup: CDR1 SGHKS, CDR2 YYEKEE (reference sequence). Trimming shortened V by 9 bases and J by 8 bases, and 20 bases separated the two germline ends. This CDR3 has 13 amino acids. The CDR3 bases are TGTGCCACCTACAGGAAGGGGATGGCCGAAGCTTTCTTT. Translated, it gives CATYRKGMAEAFF.